Given below is one T cell receptor beta chain in context. PCR was performed using 60 Vbeta and 13 Jbeta primers. The repertoire was sequenced with immunoSEQ multiplex PCR; TCRdb's copy has only in-frame clones and lacks some. The sample shows approximately 77,000 clones, roughly four fifths of them seen only once. The data are from a study of cytomegalovirus exposure and HLA in healthy donors. Sequencing was done on a sample of PBMCs. The TCR originated in a man aged 40-49 years in good health and CMV-seronegative.

The CDR3 DNA follows: TGTGCCAGCAGCCTCTCGGGACAGGGCCGAAATGAGCAGTTCTTC. Residues: CASSLSGQGRNEQFF. The V and J genes are TRBV11-2 and TRBJ2-1, with 9 bases that match TRBD1. The V and J ends lost 5 bases and 7 bases, in that order; junction bases with no gene match: 9. The CDR3 totals 15 residues. Per the germline V gene, CDR1 is SGHAT and CDR2 is FQNNGV.